This entry lists 30 T cell receptor beta chains sequenced from one sample in a study of T cells after yellow fever vaccination. One entry per CDR3 protein, called by TCRdb with MiXCR from the 5' RACE reads. The sample includes hundreds of thousands of distinct CDR3 sequences, 12% of them seen just once. Sequencing used PBMCs, obtained on the day of the yellow fever booster vaccination. The source of these receptors is a man in his thirties or forties who received the YFV17D yellow fever vaccine.

This clonotype was counted only a few times. The rearrangement uses TRBV30 and TRBJ2-7; D not resolved. The V gene's germline CDR1 is GTSNPN and CDR2 SVGIG (reference sequence). The CDR3 is 19 residues long. The germline V and J ends were trimmed by 0 bases and 3 bases, with 27 bases remaining between them. The CDR3 protein is CAWSVGLSGRMNAYYEQYF. The DNA for the CDR3 is TGTGCCTGGAGTGTTGGCCTGTCGGGCCGAATGAACGCCTACTACGAGCAGTACTTC.

This clonotype was detected a few times. The chain is built from TRBV2 and TRBJ2-7, with D unresolved. This CDR3 has 13 residues. Germline V CDR1 and CDR2: SNHLY, FYNNEI. V lost 7 bases and J 2 bases, leaving 12 bases between the germline ends. The CDR3: CASNQMRTYEQYF. The CDR3 bases are TGTGCCAGCAATCAGATGAGAACCTACGAGCAGTACTTC. The whole variable domain, remainder taken from reference TRBV2 and TRBJ2-7, is EPEVTQTPSHQVTQMGQEVILRCVPISNHLYFYWYRQILGQKVEFLVSFYNNEISEKSEIFDDQFSVERPDGSNFTLKIRSTKLEDSAMYFCASNQMRTYEQYFGPGTRLTVT.

This clonotype appeared once. The V gene is TRBV7-9, the J gene TRBJ2-5; 8 bases fit TRBD2. V shed 5 bases and J 4 bases; nucleotides not matched to a gene: 12. The CDR3 is made up of 16 amino acids. Germline CDR1 SEHNR, CDR2 FQNEAQ (reference sequence). In DNA, the CDR3 is TGTGCCAGCAGCCCCGCCGGGCGGGAGGAGGTAGAGACCCAGTACTTC. It encodes CASSPAGREEVETQYF.

V and J are TRBV23-1 and TRBJ2-1; 10 bases agree with TRBD2. TRBV23-1 is assigned to the ORF class and has an uncertain function. V shed 10 bases and J 7 bases; nucleotides not matched to a gene: 13. The CDR3 has 15 amino acids. The CDR3 loop reads CAINPSGSGRNEQFF. The CDR3 nucleotides are TGCGCCATCAACCCTTCGGGTAGCGGGAGGAATGAGCAGTTCTTC.

The chain couples TRBV6-6 to TRBJ1-1; D remains ambiguous. Germline values: CDR1 MNHNY, CDR2 SVGAGI (reference sequence). This CDR3 is 12 amino acids long. Deletions cut 5 bases from V and 8 bases from J, with 12 bases between. CDR3: CASSLQLAEAFF. In DNA, the CDR3 is TGTGCCAGCAGTCTTCAGCTGGCGGAAGCTTTCTTT.

Many counts were recorded for this clonotype. This chain joins TRBV29-1 and TRBJ2-4; TRBD2 matches 7 bases. This CDR3 is 11 amino acids long. Trimming cost V 3 bases and J 8 bases; bases outside gene matches: 1. Germline V CDR1 and CDR2: SQVTM, ANQGSEA. The CDR3 nucleotides are TGCAGCGTTGAGGGGAGGGACATTCAGTACTTC. Translating gives CSVEGRDIQYF.

The chain is built from TRBV11-2 and TRBJ2-7, with TRBD2 as a possible D gene (6 bases). Germline CDR1 is SGHAT and CDR2 is FQNNGV. V gave up 3 bases and J gave up 3 bases, with 12 bases separating them. The CDR3 extends over 14 amino acids. The CDR3 reads CASSLLGRDYEQYF. As DNA, the CDR3 is TGTGCCAGCAGCTTGTTAGGGCGGGACTACGAGCAGTACTTC.

In its sample, this clonotype was seen a few times. The rearrangement links TRBV12-3 or TRBV12-4 to TRBJ1-6; 7 bases line up with TRBD1. The V segment lost 6 bases and the J segment 10 bases; nucleotides outside the gene matches: 12. CDR3 length: 15 amino acids. The CDR3 DNA follows: TGTGCCAGCAGCACCGGTGACAGGGCATGGTCACCCCTCCACTTT. Its translation is CASSTGDRAWSPLHF.

The V and J genes are TRBV27 and TRBJ2-5; weak D call: TRBD2 (6 bases). The CDR3 spans 18 residues. V lost 4 bases and J 1 base, leaving 22 bases between the germline ends. Germline CDR1 and CDR2: MNHEY and SMNVEV (reference sequence). CDR3: CASSSPPARVGGQETQYF. The DNA of the CDR3 is TGTGCCAGCAGTTCCCCTCCGGCCAGGGTCGGGGGCCAAGAGACCCAGTACTTC.

This clonotype has a count of ten or more. The V call is TRBV12-3 or TRBV12-4, the J call TRBJ2-3, with D perhaps matching TRBD2 (6 bases). The CDR3 length is 14 residues. With 7 bases removed from V and 4 bases from J, the gap between germline ends came to 15 bases. CDR3 protein: CASTAAGTADTQYF. CDR3 bases: TGTGCCAGCACCGCGGCGGGGACCGCAGATACGCAGTATTTT.

This clonotype was recorded at least ten times. The chain combines TRBV5-1 with TRBJ2-3; TRBD1 or TRBD2 may be the D gene (5 bases each). Germline CDR1 and CDR2: SGHRS and YFSETQ. Trimming shortened V by 6 bases and J by 1 base, and 9 bases separated the two germline ends. There are 13 residues in the CDR3. CDR3 region: CASTLGGTDTQYF. DNA of the CDR3: TGCGCCAGCACTTTGGGGGGCACAGATACGCAGTATTTT.

The gene calls are TRBV28 and TRBJ1-1; D not certain. The length of the CDR3 is 14 residues. V was pared by 8 bases and J by 1 base, with 14 bases between. Germline V gene data show CDR1 as MDHEN and CDR2 as SYDVKM. Written as DNA, the CDR3 is TGTGCCAGCCTTCTCCGAAGCCCGAACACTGAAGCTTTCTTT. Residues: CASLLRSPNTEAFF.

This clonotype was observed a few times. The chain joins TRBV6-2 or TRBV6-3 to TRBJ2-2; no clear D gene. The CDR3 sequence is 13 residues long. V was cut by 6 bases and J by 1 base, with 6 bases left in between. CDR1 is MNHEY, CDR2 SVGEGT, per germline. The CDR3 reads CASSRVNTGELFF. The DNA for the CDR3 is TGTGCCAGCAGCCGTGTGAACACCGGGGAGCTGTTTTTT.

This clonotype was seen a few times. J is TRBJ2-1 and V is TRBV10-3; no definite D call. This CDR3 has 12 residues. Germline CDR1 and CDR2: ENHRY and SYGVKD. V lost 6 bases to trimming and J lost 7 bases, with 10 bases between them. This CDR3 reads CAIRKEPNEQFF. In DNA, the CDR3 is TGTGCCATCAGGAAGGAGCCGAATGAGCAGTTCTTC.

This clonotype was observed a handful of times. The chain joins TRBV20-1 to TRBJ2-5; D gene ambiguous. Germline V gene sequence: CDR1 DFQATT, CDR2 SNEGSKA (reference sequence). The ends were cut back, 0 bases at V and 6 bases at J, with 14 bases in the middle. The CDR3 has 14 residues. The CDR3 here is CSARDTDLRKTQYF. The CDR3 coding sequence is TGCAGTGCTAGAGACACAGACCTCAGGAAGACCCAGTACTTC.

This clonotype was seen a handful of times. This chain uses TRBV5-4 with TRBJ2-3; D call uncertain. This CDR3 comprises 12 residues. V lost 3 bases and J lost 2, with 4 bases in between. Per germline, CDR1 SGHNT and CDR2 YYREEE (reference sequence). CDR3 DNA sequence: TGTGCCAGCAGCTATTTCACAGATACGCAGTATTTT. Residues: CASSYFTDTQYF.

This clonotype was counted a few times. The CDR3 DNA reads TGTGCCAGCAGTTCCCTTGAAAAACTGTTTTTT. This gives the protein CASSSLEKLFF. The genes are TRBV12-3 or TRBV12-4 and TRBJ1-4; unclear D gene. Trimming cost V 4 bases and J 7 bases, with 4 bases left between them. This CDR3 has 11 residues.

This clonotype was picked up a small number of times. This chain joins TRBV7-2 and TRBJ2-1; no firm D call. CDR3 length: 14 residues. Trimming cost V 2 bases and J 0 bases, with 5 bases left between them. Per germline, CDR1 SGHTA and CDR2 FQGNSA. CDR3 residues: CASSLRNSYNEQFF. The CDR3 DNA is TGTGCCAGCAGCTTACGGAACTCCTACAATGAGCAGTTCTTC.

This clonotype was seen more than once but under ten times. This chain links TRBV19 with TRBJ2-7; TRBD2 matches 15 bases. Trimming took 3 bases from V and 2 from J; bases not matched to a gene: 2. The CDR3 length is 16 residues. Germline CDR1 is LNHDA and CDR2 is SQIVND (reference sequence). This CDR3 reads CASSIRTSGRAYEQYF. CDR3 DNA sequence: TGTGCCAGTAGTATCCGGACTAGCGGGAGGGCCTACGAGCAGTACTTC.

This clonotype has a handful of counts. CDR3 protein: CASSLRRPYEQYF. CDR3 DNA sequence: TGTGCCAGCAGCTTACGCCGTCCCTACGAGCAGTACTTC. The J gene is TRBJ2-7, the V gene TRBV7-2, with D unresolved. Germline V CDR1 and CDR2: SGHTA, FQGNSA. The CDR3 is 13 amino acids. Trimming cost V 2 bases and J 2 bases, with 7 bases left between them.

This clonotype was seen just once. The chain is built from TRBV5-1 and TRBJ2-3, with 10 bases fitting TRBD2. Germline lookup yields CDR1 SGHRS and CDR2 YFSETQ. There are 15 residues in the CDR3. J was trimmed by 2 bases and V by 6 bases; bases with no gene match: 6. CDR3 protein: CASIRTSGLTDTQYF. CDR3 in DNA: TGCGCCAGCATCCGGACTAGCGGCCTCACAGATACGCAGTATTTT.

This sequence joins TRBV12-3 or TRBV12-4 and TRBJ2-2; D possibly corresponds to TRBD1 (5 bases). CDR3 length equals 16 residues. V lost 3 bases, J lost 1 base, and 12 bases lay in between. The CDR3 sequence: CASSFEGAGNTGELFF. The CDR3 nucleotides are TGTGCCAGCAGTTTTGAAGGGGCAGGGAACACCGGGGAGCTGTTTTTT.

There are a few counts of this clonotype. V usage is TRBV20-1 and J usage is TRBJ2-4; TRBD2 matches at 9 bases. This CDR3 is built from 16 residues. From germline, CDR1 is DFQATT and CDR2 SNEGSKA (reference sequence). Unmatched junction bases numbered 11, after V lost 1 base and J lost 7 bases. The CDR3 DNA follows: TGCAGTGCTAGAGGGGGACTAGCATCCGGGACGAACATTCAGTACTTC. Protein sequence: CSARGGLASGTNIQYF.

The chain links TRBV9 to TRBJ2-3; 8 bases are a match to TRBD1. V lost 3 bases to trimming and J lost 3 bases; unmatched junction nucleotides: 6. This CDR3 comprises 15 residues. Germline CDR1 is SGDLS and CDR2 is YYNGEE. The CDR3 DNA is TGTGCCAGCAGCGAAAGACAGGGGCGGACAGATACGCAGTATTTT. It yields the protein CASSERQGRTDTQYF.

This chain uses TRBV7-2 with TRBJ2-3, with 7 bases fitting TRBD2. Trimming removed 1 base from V and 5 bases from J; junction bases left unmatched: 3. The CDR3 covers 14 residues. Germline V CDR1 and CDR2: SGHTA, FQGNSA. The CDR3 DNA follows: TGTGCCAGCAGCTTAGTACGCGGGGGAGATACGCAGTATTTT. It codes for CASSLVRGGDTQYF. The full variable domain, completed using reference TRBV7-2 and TRBJ2-3, is GAGVSQSPSNKVTEKGKDVELRCDPISGHTALYWYRQSLGQGLEFLIYFQGNSAPDKSGLPSDRFSAERTGGSVSTLTIQRTQQEDSAVYLCASSLVRGGDTQYFGPGTRLTVL.

This chain links TRBV18 with TRBJ2-3; 9 bases agree with TRBD1. Trimming cost V 0 bases and J 5 bases; bases outside gene matches: 9. Germline CDR1 and CDR2: KGHSH and LQKENI. The CDR3 runs to 17 residues. CDR3 protein: CASSPPRGQGPGDTQYF. The CDR3 DNA sequence: TGTGCCAGCTCACCACCTCGCGGACAGGGGCCGGGAGATACGCAGTATTTT.

The J gene is TRBJ1-6, the V gene TRBV14, with D unresolved. The CDR3 loop spans 13 amino acids. Germline V CDR1 and CDR2: SGHDN, FVKESK. Deletions cut 0 bases from V and 9 bases from J, with 6 bases between. CDR3 sequence: CASSQEGVSPLHF. DNA for the CDR3: TGTGCCAGCAGCCAAGAGGGCGTTTCACCCCTCCACTTT.

The genes are TRBV29-1 and TRBJ2-1; D may be TRBD2 (5 bases). Germline V gene sequence: CDR1 SQVTM, CDR2 ANQGSEA. This CDR3 has 13 residues. Trimming removed 1 base from V and 7 bases from J, with 11 bases in between. The CDR3, as DNA: TGCAGCGTTGAAGTGGGAGTAAAAAATGAGCAGTTCTTC. It specifies CSVEVGVKNEQFF.

A few counts support this clonotype. The chain recombines TRBV11-1 with TRBJ2-6; 9 nucleotides agree with TRBD2. Germline lookup yields CDR1 SGHAT and CDR2 FQDESV (reference sequence). This CDR3 region has 18 residues. V lost 1 base to trimming and J lost 3 bases; unmatched junction nucleotides: 7. The CDR3 sequence is CASSLGQLAGVGANVLTF. The DNA of the CDR3 is TGTGCCAGCAGCTTAGGTCAACTAGCGGGCGTTGGGGCCAACGTCCTGACTTTC.

The CDR3 bases are TGTGCCAGCTCACCAGGGAAAGATCATGAGCAGTTCTTC. This gives the protein CASSPGKDHEQFF. This rearrangement joins TRBV18 to TRBJ2-1, with no clear D. The length of the CDR3 is 13 residues. V was shortened by 2 bases and J by 8 bases, with 10 bases between the two germline ends. Germline V gives CDR1 KGHSH, CDR2 LQKENI. Full variable domain (outside the CDR3, taken from reference TRBV18 and TRBJ2-1): NAGVMQNPRHLVRRRGQEARLRCSPMKGHSHVYWYRQLPEEGLKFMVYLQKENIIDESGMPKERFSAEFPKEGPSILRIQQVVRGDSAAYFCASSPGKDHEQFFGPGTRLTVL.